The 10 T cell receptor beta chains below come from one sample, sequenced in a study of blood T cell dynamics during melanoma immunotherapy. The assay was immunoSEQ multiplex PCR, and TCRdb's table has in-frame clones only and misses some. The sample lists around 10,000 clones; approximately 89% were seen once. Time point reported: week 3, after first cycle of checkpoint inhibitor. Source: blood, taken from a patient treated with checkpoint blockade. The receptors were sampled from a human donor with melanoma.

The J gene is TRBJ2-1, the V gene TRBV28; possible D gene TRBD2, 6 bases. CDR3 size: 13 residues. Trimming shortened V by 3 bases and J by 9 bases, and 12 bases separated the two germline ends. Germline V gene lookup returns CDR1 MDHEN and CDR2 SYDVKM. CDR3 region: CASSLIPEGEQFF. The CDR3, as DNA: TGTGCCAGCAGTTTGATCCCGGAGGGTGAGCAGTTCTTC.

This sequence joins TRBV9 and TRBJ2-1; 8 positions match TRBD2. The CDR3 totals 17 residues. Trimming at V came to 0 bases and at J to 4 bases, leaving 9 bases not matched to a gene. Germline V CDR1 and CDR2: SGDLS, YYNGEE. The CDR3 sequence: CASSVARSGSHYNEQFF. Written as DNA, the CDR3 is TGTGCCAGCAGCGTAGCTCGAAGCGGGAGCCATTACAATGAGCAGTTCTTC.

The chain couples TRBV5-1 to TRBJ2-7; D is unresolved. Germline V CDR1 and CDR2: SGHRS, YFSETQ. The CDR3 length is 13 residues. Trimming took 0 bases from V and 4 from J, leaving 8 bases between them. CDR3 sequence reads: CASSLGSLYEQYF. The DNA of the CDR3 is TGCGCCAGCAGCTTGGGTAGTTTGTACGAGCAGTACTTC.

This sequence joins TRBV5-6 and TRBJ2-3; the match to TRBD1 covers 7 bases. The CDR3 runs 16 residues. From germline, CDR1 is SGHDT and CDR2 YYEEEE. V was clipped by 3 bases and J by 0 bases; unmatched bases: 7. The CDR3 nucleotides are TGTGCCAGCAGCTATTCCGGGACAGATAGCACAGATACGCAGTATTTT. Its translation is CASSYSGTDSTDTQYF.

CDR3 region: CASSSLVGTAQDTQYF. Written as DNA, the CDR3 is TGTGCCAGCAGCTCCCTAGTGGGGACAGCGCAAGATACGCAGTATTTT. The gene calls are TRBV7-9 and TRBJ2-3; 7 bases line up with TRBD1. The CDR3 extends over 16 amino acids. Germline V gene data show CDR1 as SEHNR and CDR2 as FQNEAQ (reference sequence). The V and J ends lost 4 bases and 5 bases, in that order; junction bases with no gene match: 12. Variable domain in full (rest from reference TRBV7-9 and TRBJ2-3): DTGVSQNPRHKITKRGQNVTFRCDPISEHNRLYWYRQTLGQGPEFLTYFQNEAQLEKSRLLSDRFSAERPKGSFSTLEIQRTEQGDSAMYLCASSSLVGTAQDTQYFGPGTRLTVL.

This clone was counted a single time. The chain employs TRBV2 and TRBJ2-6; perhaps TRBD1 as D (6 bases). The CDR3 has 15 residues. Trimming left V 6 bases short and J 0 bases short, with 9 bases between. In germline, CDR1 is SNHLY, CDR2 FYNNEI. The CDR3 DNA sequence: TGTGCCAGCAGCGCACAGGGCTCTGGGGCCAACGTCCTGACTTTC. Amino acids: CASSAQGSGANVLTF.

The chain employs TRBV4-1 and TRBJ2-7; the D gene is possibly TRBD1 (6 bases). This CDR3 has 14 residues. Germline-derived CDR1 and CDR2 are MGHRA and YSYEKL. V lost 4 bases and J lost 2, with 12 bases in between. CDR3 nucleotides: TGCGCCAGCAGCCTGGGACACACTACCTACGAGCAGTACTTC. This encodes CASSLGHTTYEQYF.

This chain joins TRBV28 and TRBJ1-2, with 12 bases matching TRBD1. Looked up from germline, CDR1 is MDHEN and CDR2 is SYDVKM. The CDR3 has 16 residues. Trimming removed 2 bases from V and 4 bases from J; junction bases left unmatched: 5. CDR3 DNA sequence: TGTGCCAGCAGTTTAGGGGGACAGGGGGCTGGCTATGGCTACACCTTC. It codes for CASSLGGQGAGYGYTF.

The J gene is TRBJ2-1, the V gene TRBV27; 9 bases match TRBD2. CDR1 is MNHEY, CDR2 SMNVEV, per germline (reference sequence). The CDR3 totals 15 residues. V was clipped by 6 bases and J by 3 bases; unmatched bases: 6. The CDR3 is CASRVAGEGYNEQFF. The DNA of the CDR3 is TGTGCCAGCAGGGTAGCGGGAGAGGGCTACAATGAGCAGTTCTTC.

DNA of the CDR3: TGTGCCAGCAGTTACTCCGGCCGTCGTTCCTACGAGCAGTACTTC. Protein sequence: CASSYSGRRSYEQYF. The V call is TRBV6-5, the J call TRBJ2-7; D remains ambiguous. The germline V and J ends were trimmed by 0 bases and 1 base, with 10 bases remaining between them. The length of the CDR3 is 15 residues. Germline assignment: CDR1 MNHEY and CDR2 SVGAGI.